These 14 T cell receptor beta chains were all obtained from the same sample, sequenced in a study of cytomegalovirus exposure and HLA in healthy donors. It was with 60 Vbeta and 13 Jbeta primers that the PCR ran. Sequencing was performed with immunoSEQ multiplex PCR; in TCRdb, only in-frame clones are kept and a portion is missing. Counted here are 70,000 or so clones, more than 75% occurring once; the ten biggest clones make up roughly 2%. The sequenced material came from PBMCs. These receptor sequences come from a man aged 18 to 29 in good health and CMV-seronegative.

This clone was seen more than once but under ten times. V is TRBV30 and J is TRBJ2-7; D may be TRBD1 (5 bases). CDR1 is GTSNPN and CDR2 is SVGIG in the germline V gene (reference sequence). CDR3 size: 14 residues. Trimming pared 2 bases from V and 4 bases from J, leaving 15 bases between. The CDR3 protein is CAWSSQGLMYEQYF. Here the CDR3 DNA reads TGTGCCTGGAGTAGTCAGGGTCTTATGTACGAGCAGTACTTC.

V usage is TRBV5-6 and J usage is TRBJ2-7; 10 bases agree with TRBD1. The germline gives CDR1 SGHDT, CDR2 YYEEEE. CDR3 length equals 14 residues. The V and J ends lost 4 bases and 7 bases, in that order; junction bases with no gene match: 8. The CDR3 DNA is TGTGCCAGCAGCCCCGGGACAGGGGTTCGGGAGCAGTACTTC. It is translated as CASSPGTGVREQYF. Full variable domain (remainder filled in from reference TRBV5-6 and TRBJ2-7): DAGVTQSPTHLIKTRGQQVTLRCSPKSGHDTVSWYQQALGQGPQFIFQYYEEEERQRGNFPDRFSGHQFPNYSSELNVNALLLGDSALYLCASSPGTGVREQYFGPGTRLTVT.

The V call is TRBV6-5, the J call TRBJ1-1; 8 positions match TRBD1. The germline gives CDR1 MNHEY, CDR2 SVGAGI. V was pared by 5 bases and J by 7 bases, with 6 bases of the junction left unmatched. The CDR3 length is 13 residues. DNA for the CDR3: TGTGCCAGCAGTAAGCGGGACAGGTTTGAAGCTTTCTTT. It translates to CASSKRDRFEAFF.

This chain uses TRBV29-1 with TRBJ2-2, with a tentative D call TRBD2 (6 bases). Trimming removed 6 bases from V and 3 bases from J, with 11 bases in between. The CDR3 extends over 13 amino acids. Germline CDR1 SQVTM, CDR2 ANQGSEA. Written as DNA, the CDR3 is TGCAGCGTCGCGACTAGATACACCGGGGAGCTGTTTTTT. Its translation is CSVATRYTGELFF.

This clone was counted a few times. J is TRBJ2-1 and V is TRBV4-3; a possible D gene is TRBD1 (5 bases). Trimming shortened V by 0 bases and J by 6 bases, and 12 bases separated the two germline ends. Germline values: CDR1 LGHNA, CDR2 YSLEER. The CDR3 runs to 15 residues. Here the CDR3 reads CASSQDPGPSNEQFF. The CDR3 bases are TGCGCCAGCAGCCAAGACCCAGGGCCGAGCAATGAGCAGTTCTTC.

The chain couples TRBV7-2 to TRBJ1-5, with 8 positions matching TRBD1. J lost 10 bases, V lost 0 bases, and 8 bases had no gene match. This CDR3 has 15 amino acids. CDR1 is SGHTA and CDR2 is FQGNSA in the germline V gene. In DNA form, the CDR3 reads TGTGCCAGCAGCTTAGCCGGACAGGGCCAAGGACCCCAGCATTTT. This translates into CASSLAGQGQGPQHF.

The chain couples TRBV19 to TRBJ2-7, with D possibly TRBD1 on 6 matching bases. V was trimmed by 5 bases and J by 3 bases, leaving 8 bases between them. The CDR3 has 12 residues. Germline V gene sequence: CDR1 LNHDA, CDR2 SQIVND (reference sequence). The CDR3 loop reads CASSSDSYEQYF. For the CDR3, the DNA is TGTGCCAGTAGTTCGGACAGCTACGAGCAGTACTTC.

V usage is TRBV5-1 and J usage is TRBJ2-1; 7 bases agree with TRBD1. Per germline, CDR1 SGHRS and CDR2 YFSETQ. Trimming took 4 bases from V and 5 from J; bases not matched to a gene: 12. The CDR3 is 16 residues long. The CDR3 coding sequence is TGCGCCAGCAGCCAGATTGCAGGGGGAAAACACAATGAGCAGTTCTTC. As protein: CASSQIAGGKHNEQFF.

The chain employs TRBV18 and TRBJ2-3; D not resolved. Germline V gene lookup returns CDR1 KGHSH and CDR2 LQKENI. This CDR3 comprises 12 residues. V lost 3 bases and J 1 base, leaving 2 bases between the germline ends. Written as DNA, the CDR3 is TGTGCCAGCTCACCCGGCACAGATACGCAGTATTTT. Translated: CASSPGTDTQYF. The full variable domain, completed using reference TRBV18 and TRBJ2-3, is NAGVMQNPRHLVRRRGQEARLRCSPMKGHSHVYWYRQLPEEGLKFMVYLQKENIIDESGMPKERFSAEFPKEGPSILRIQQVVRGDSAAYFCASSPGTDTQYFGPGTRLTVL.

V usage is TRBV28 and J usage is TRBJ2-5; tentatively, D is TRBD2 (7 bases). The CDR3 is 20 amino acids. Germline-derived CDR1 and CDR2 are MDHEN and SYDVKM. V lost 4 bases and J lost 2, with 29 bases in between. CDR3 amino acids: CASSSSDPPREGVLQETQYF. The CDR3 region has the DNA TGTGCCAGCAGTTCATCCGACCCCCCCAGGGAGGGGGTTTTGCAAGAGACCCAGTACTTC.

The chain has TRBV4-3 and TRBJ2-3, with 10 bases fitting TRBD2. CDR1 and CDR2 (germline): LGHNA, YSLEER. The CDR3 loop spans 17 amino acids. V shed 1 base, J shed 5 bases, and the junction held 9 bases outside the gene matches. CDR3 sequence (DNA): TGCGCCAGCAGCCAAGCTTCCTCCAGCGGGGGGGTAGATACGCAGTATTTT. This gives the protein CASSQASSSGGVDTQYF.

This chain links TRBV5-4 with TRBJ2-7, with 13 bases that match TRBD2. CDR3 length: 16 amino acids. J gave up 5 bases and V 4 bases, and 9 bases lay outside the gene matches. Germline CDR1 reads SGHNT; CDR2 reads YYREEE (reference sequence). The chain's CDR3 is CASSAPTSGRAHEQYF. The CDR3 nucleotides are TGTGCCAGCAGCGCCCCCACTAGCGGGAGGGCCCACGAGCAGTACTTC. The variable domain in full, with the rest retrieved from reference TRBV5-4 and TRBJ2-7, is ETGVTQSPTHLIKTRGQQVTLRCSSQSGHNTVSWYQQALGQGPQFIFQYYREEENGRGNFPPRFSGLQFPNYSSELNVNALELDDSALYLCASSAPTSGRAHEQYFGPGTRLTVT.

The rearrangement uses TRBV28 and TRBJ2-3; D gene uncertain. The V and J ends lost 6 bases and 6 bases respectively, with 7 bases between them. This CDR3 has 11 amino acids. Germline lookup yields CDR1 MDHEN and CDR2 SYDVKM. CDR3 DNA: TGTGCCAGCAGCCCCCTGGATACGCAGTATTTT. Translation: CASSPLDTQYF.

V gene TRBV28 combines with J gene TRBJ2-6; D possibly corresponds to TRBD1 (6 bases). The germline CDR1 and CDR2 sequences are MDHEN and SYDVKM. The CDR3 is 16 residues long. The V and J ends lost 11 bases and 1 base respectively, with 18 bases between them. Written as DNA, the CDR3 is TGTGCCGCCGTCTCAGGGGCCATATCTGGGGCCAACGTCCTGACTTTC. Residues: CAAVSGAISGANVLTF.